Listed below are T cell receptor beta chains from one sample, sequenced in a study of shared clonotypes between healthy human individuals. TCRdb's table, derived via immunoSEQ multiplex PCR, lists solely in-frame clones and lacks some. Of around 120,000 clones in the sample, 67% were seen once. The sequenced sample was memory CD8+ T cells sorted from blood. All receptors come from a woman between 25 and 40 years old in good health. Both conserved end residues are part of each CDR3. The D gene is left open where the match is weak. Rows give clone size only sometimes, using once, few, many, or a class for an expanded clone.

cdr3_aa,cdr3_nt,v_call,clone_size,j_call,d_call
CASGPGQGVVVHQPQHF,TGTGCTAGTGGCCCGGGACAGGGGGTTGTCGTGCATCAGCCCCAGCATTTT,TRBV12-5,many,TRBJ1-5,TRBD1
CASSGEVHQPQHF,TGTGCCAGCAGTGGTGAGGTTCATCAGCCCCAGCATTTT,TRBV6-1,few,TRBJ1-5,.
CASSLELAGGVNEQFF,TGTGCCAGCAGCTTAGAACTAGCGGGAGGAGTCAATGAGCAGTTCTTC,TRBV7-8,.,TRBJ2-1,TRBD2
CASRAPEGTSEAENEQFF,TGTGCCAGCAGAGCCCCGGAGGGGACTAGCGAAGCGGAGAATGAGCAGTTCTTC,TRBV9,.,TRBJ2-1,TRBD2
CASSPAGGSSYNEQFF,TGTGCCAGCAGCCCAGCGGGAGGCAGCTCCTACAATGAGCAGTTCTTC,TRBV7-9,few,TRBJ2-1,TRBD2
CARTSGRANEQFF,TGCGCCAGGACTAGCGGGAGGGCCAATGAGCAGTTCTTC,TRBV10-1,few,TRBJ2-1,TRBD2
CASSESRIHQETQYF,TGTGCCAGCAGTGAATCCCGGATTCATCAAGAGACCCAGTACTTC,TRBV2,few,TRBJ2-5,.
CASSWTVGNEQFF,TGTGCCAGCAGTTGGACAGTGGGGAATGAGCAGTTCTTC,TRBV27,many,TRBJ2-1,.
CASSLRYPGELFF,TGTGCCAGCAGCTTGCGGTACCCCGGGGAGCTGTTTTTT,TRBV5-6,once,TRBJ2-2,.
CATSTRTNTGELFF,TGTGCCACCAGCACCCGAACGAACACCGGGGAGCTGTTTTTT,TRBV15,many,TRBJ2-2,.
CASSDMAGGTDTQYF,TGTGCCAGCAGTGATATGGCGGGAGGTACAGATACGCAGTATTTT,TRBV6-4,once,TRBJ2-3,TRBD2
CASTIREAAYF,TGTGCCAGCACCATCCGGGAGGCAGCATACTTC,TRBV11-2,.,TRBJ2-4,TRBD2
CASSLTSGGYEQYF,TGTGCCAGCAGCCTGACTAGCGGAGGCTACGAGCAGTACTTC,TRBV11-2,.,TRBJ2-7,TRBD2
CAISSRADTQYF,TGTGCCATCAGTTCCCGGGCAGATACGCAGTATTTT,TRBV10-3,.,TRBJ2-3,.
CASSLPGRGDTEAFF,TGTGCCAGCAGTCTCCCCGGGCGGGGAGACACTGAAGCTTTCTTT,TRBV27,once,TRBJ1-1,.
CASSVQGGHPYSNQPQHF,TGTGCCAGCAGCGTACAGGGGGGCCACCCTTATAGCAATCAGCCCCAGCATTTT,TRBV7-3,.,TRBJ1-5,TRBD1
CASSPGSTGELFF,TGTGCCAGCAGTCCAGGGAGCACCGGGGAGCTGTTTTTT,TRBV6-4,few,TRBJ2-2,.
CASSLRLQNQYF,TGTGCCAGCAGTTTAAGGCTACAGAATCAGTACTTC,TRBV28,.,TRBJ2-7,.